The present T cell receptor beta chain was sequenced within a study of beta chain features in type 1 diabetes. Study as a whole: Over all samples combined, fewer than 130,000,000 sorted cells were examined.

Only a few counts were recorded for this clone. Antigen: not known. Germline CDR1 LGHNA, CDR2 YNFKEQ. The CDR3 is made up of 14 amino acids. Trimming took 5 bases from V and 0 from J, leaving 9 bases between them. The study's findings and limits: Type 1 diabetes patients had moderately but significantly shorter TCRB CDR3s in all four CD4+ subsets. Patients and controls would share equally any PCR tilt toward shorter templates.

Purity of each sorted population was above 98%. TCRB transcripts that were expressed got sequenced, as all of the isolated RNA had been reverse transcribed. Generated by immunoSEQ multiplex PCR, the TCRdb table keeps only in-frame clones and is missing some. This sample has about 170,000 clones; 7% to 9% occur once, and the top ten carry under 0.55%. The sequence was collected from a man aged 18 to 30 with type 1 diabetes. J is TRBJ2-3 and V is TRBV4-2; D might be TRBD1 (5 bases). The sample comprised central memory CD4+ T cells from blood. Written as DNA, the CDR3 is TGTGCCAGCAGCGCCCAGGGTAGCACAGATACGCAGTATTTT. It specifies CASSAQGSTDTQYF.